The rows below give T cell receptor beta chains drawn from one sample of a study of T-cell reconstitution after alpha-beta-depleted transplantation in children. One entry per CDR3 protein results from TCRdb running MiXCR on the PCR reads. The repertoire has around 450,000 distinct CDR3 sequences, roughly a tenth of them found once; the top ten carry around 2.2%. The specimen comprised PBMCs, sampled before TCRalphabeta/CD19-depleted stem cell transplant. These receptors came from a child under 10 years old with inherited bone marrow failure, due to receive a stem cell transplant. Each CDR3 is given with its conserved first and last residue. D genes are given only for firm matches. The size entry is marked missing in some rows and otherwise reads once, few, many or a size class.

D,J,size,V,CDR3,DNA
.,TRBJ2-7,many,TRBV4-3,CASSPDGNEQYF,TGCGCCAGCAGCCCCGATGGAAACGAGCAGTACTTC
.,TRBJ2-3,few,TRBV15,CATSRRDARSDTQYF,TGTGCCACCAGCAGACGGGACGCCCGGAGTGATACGCAGTATTTT
.,TRBJ2-2,many,TRBV27,CASKKAANTGELFF,TGTGCCAGCAAGAAGGCAGCGAACACCGGGGAGCTGTTTTTT
TRBD2,TRBJ2-2,few,TRBV4-2,CASSQDLAGATGELFF,TGTGCCAGCAGCCAAGATCTAGCGGGAGCAACCGGGGAGCTGTTTTTT
.,TRBJ2-1,many,TRBV29-1,CSVDMSPNEQFF,TGCAGCGTTGATATGAGCCCTAATGAGCAGTTCTTC
.,TRBJ1-4,many,TRBV7-8,CASSSPYGVGNEKLFF,TGTGCCAGCAGCTCGCCCTACGGTGTCGGAAATGAAAAACTGTTTTTT
TRBD2,TRBJ2-1,many,TRBV4-2,CASSQGLANDNEQFF,TGTGCCAGCAGCCAAGGACTAGCGAACGACAATGAGCAGTTCTTC
TRBD1,TRBJ2-3,.,TRBV6-5,CASSSPDRADTQYF,TGTGCCAGCAGTTCCCCGGACAGGGCAGATACGCAGTATTTT
.,TRBJ2-1,few,TRBV21-1,CASRTTRTSGRRGEQFF,TGTGCCAGCAGGACAACCCGGACTAGCGGGAGGAGGGGTGAGCAGTTCTTC
TRBD1,TRBJ2-7,many,TRBV12-3/TRBV12-4,CASSYTDRYYEQYF,TGTGCCAGCAGTTATACGGACAGGTACTACGAGCAGTACTTC
.,TRBJ1-5,few,TRBV20-1,CSARRGRVGQPQHF,TGCAGTGCTAGGAGGGGCAGGGTAGGTCAGCCCCAGCATTTT
.,TRBJ1-4,many,TRBV4-3,CASSQGTAPTNEKLFF,TGCGCCAGCAGCCAAGGGACAGCCCCAACTAATGAAAAACTGTTTTTT
.,TRBJ2-5,.,TRBV5-6,CASSLLRAGRTQYF,TGTGCCAGCAGCTTGCTTCGAGCGGGTCGGACCCAGTACTTC
TRBD2,TRBJ2-1,.,TRBV11-1,CASSNPLRTSGADDEQFF,TGTGCCAGCAGCAACCCACTAAGGACTAGCGGGGCCGACGATGAGCAGTTCTTC
TRBD2,TRBJ2-1,many,TRBV20-1,CSARGTSGSTYNEQFF,TGCAGTGCTAGGGGGACTAGCGGATCAACCTACAATGAGCAGTTCTTC
.,TRBJ2-2,.,TRBV7-9,CASSLVYANTGELFF,TGTGCCAGCAGCTTGGTCTATGCGAACACCGGGGAGCTGTTTTTT
TRBD2,TRBJ2-1,many,TRBV5-1,CASSLAGTSGRVDEQFF,TGCGCCAGCAGCTTGGCCGGGACTAGCGGGAGGGTAGATGAGCAGTTCTTC
TRBD2,TRBJ2-1,many,TRBV20-1,CSASELAGEQFF,TGCAGTGCTAGCGAACTAGCGGGGGAGCAGTTCTTC
TRBD2,TRBJ2-1,many,TRBV27,CASSRGLAGLDNEQFF,TGTGCCAGCAGCCGTGGACTAGCGGGATTAGACAATGAGCAGTTCTTC
TRBD2,TRBJ2-1,many,TRBV6-2/TRBV6-3,CASSYPTLAGGIYNEQFF,TGTGCCAGCAGTTACCCAACGTTGGCGGGAGGGATCTACAATGAGCAGTTCTTC
TRBD2,TRBJ2-1,many,TRBV3-1,CASSQGLAGNEQFF,TGTGCCAGCAGCCAAGGACTAGCGGGCAATGAGCAGTTCTTC
TRBD1,TRBJ1-2,many,TRBV7-9,CASSDDTGVIGYTF,TGTGCCAGCAGCGATGATACAGGGGTCATTGGCTACACCTTC
.,TRBJ2-3,many,TRBV29-1,CSVDYGRDPTDTQYF,TGCAGCGTTGACTACGGACGGGACCCCACAGATACGCAGTATTTT
.,TRBJ2-4,.,TRBV27,CASSIDAYNIQYF,TGTGCCAGCAGTATTGACGCCTACAACATTCAGTACTTC
.,TRBJ2-3,many,TRBV3-1,CASSQDWRASTDTQYF,TGTGCCAGCAGCCAAGATTGGCGGGCGAGCACAGATACGCAGTATTTT
.,TRBJ1-1,many,TRBV15,CATSSRLESPEAFF,TGTGCCACCAGTAGCAGGTTAGAGAGCCCTGAAGCTTTCTTT
.,TRBJ2-7,many,TRBV29-1,CSVGKGAYGQYF,TGCAGCGTTGGAAAAGGGGCTTATGGGCAGTACTTC
.,TRBJ2-2,many,TRBV28,CASRPRQENTGELFF,TGTGCCAGCAGGCCCCGACAGGAGAACACCGGGGAGCTGTTTTTT
.,TRBJ1-2,few,TRBV20-1,CSAKGSRGANYGYTF,TGCAGTGCTAAAGGGAGTAGGGGGGCCAACTATGGCTACACCTTC
.,TRBJ2-1,many,TRBV27,CASSLWSEYNEQFF,TGTGCCAGCAGTTTATGGTCGGAATACAATGAGCAGTTCTTC
.,TRBJ2-6,.,TRBV9,CASSGLGSGANVLTF,TGTGCCAGCAGCGGCCTGGGGAGCGGGGCCAACGTCCTGACTTTC
.,TRBJ2-7,many,TRBV12-3/TRBV12-4,CASRGPNYEQYF,TGTGCCAGCCGGGGACCGAACTACGAGCAGTACTTC
TRBD2,TRBJ2-7,.,TRBV20-1,CSATGLAGETSYEQYF,TGCAGTGCTACGGGACTAGCGGGAGAAACTTCCTACGAGCAGTACTTC
.,TRBJ1-5,many,TRBV10-2,CASSGTVNQPQHF,TGCGCCAGCAGTGGGACAGTCAATCAGCCCCAGCATTTT
TRBD2,TRBJ2-1,many,TRBV29-1,CSVKWIAGVPYNEQFF,TGCAGCGTTAAGTGGATAGCGGGAGTACCCTACAATGAGCAGTTCTTC
TRBD2,TRBJ2-5,many,TRBV24-1,CATSGWEGPQETQYF,TGTGCCACCAGTGGGTGGGAGGGTCCTCAAGAGACCCAGTACTTC
.,TRBJ1-5,few,TRBV27,CGTSGLGPNQPQHF,TGTGGAACCTCCGGGCTGGGACCTAATCAGCCCCAGCATTTT
.,TRBJ2-1,.,TRBV28,CASSPGSVSYNEQFF,TGTGCCAGCAGTCCCGGCTCGGTCTCCTACAATGAGCAGTTCTTC
TRBD1,TRBJ2-5,many,TRBV7-9,CASSWDRGSETHYF,TGTGCCAGCAGCTGGGACAGGGGTTCGGAGACCCATTATTTC
.,TRBJ2-7,many,TRBV12-3/TRBV12-4,CASSLMGLRDEQYF,TGTGCCAGCAGTTTGATGGGGCTCCGGGACGAGCAGTACTTC
TRBD1,TRBJ1-1,many,TRBV5-4,CASSPPGQGMNTEAFF,TGTGCCAGCAGCCCGCCGGGACAGGGAATGAACACTGAAGCTTTCTTT
.,TRBJ2-7,many,TRBV20-1,CSALGGDGYEQYF,TGCAGTGCTCTGGGGGGAGACGGCTACGAGCAGTACTTC
.,TRBJ2-7,few,TRBV7-2,CASSSYLGAYEQYF,TGTGCCAGCAGCTCCTACCTGGGAGCCTACGAGCAGTACTTC
TRBD2,TRBJ2-1,many,TRBV12-3/TRBV12-4,CASQPSGAGYNEQFF,TGTGCCAGTCAGCCCTCCGGAGCGGGGTACAATGAGCAGTTCTTC
.,TRBJ2-7,few,TRBV20-1,CSARPALEAAYYEQYF,TGCAGTGCTAGACCAGCGCTCGAGGCCGCTTACTACGAGCAGTACTTC
.,TRBJ2-7,.,TRBV19,CACRNRVSYEQYF,TGTGCCTGCCGTAACAGGGTCTCCTACGAGCAGTACTTC
TRBD2,TRBJ2-1,many,TRBV29-1,CSVEAGPLAGDNEQFF,TGCAGCGTTGAAGCGGGCCCACTAGCGGGAGATAATGAGCAGTTCTTC
TRBD2,TRBJ2-1,many,TRBV3-1,CASSTRFSGEQFF,TGTGCCAGCAGCACCCGATTTAGCGGGGAGCAGTTCTTC
TRBD1,TRBJ2-7,many,TRBV7-2,CASSFGDRESSEQYF,TGTGCCAGCAGCTTCGGGGACAGGGAGTCAAGTGAGCAGTACTTC